The clone carrying this T cell receptor (beta chain) has just a few counts. Its antigen is currently unknown. The source of the sample is a study of blood T cells in healthy people across ages. Study information: About one barcoded beta molecule per two T cells came from capture by template switching. Whole-study findings and limits: The study lacked donor CMV status, which possibly confounded expanded clonotype changes.

With 3 bases clipped from V and 7 bases from J, the junction kept 5 bases outside the gene matches. The CDR3 extends over 14 amino acids. Germline CDR1 reads MNHEY; CDR2 reads SMNVEV (reference sequence). Through a sample-barcoded 5' primer and a J-beta primer mix, a second PCR was run for roughly 6 to 12 cycles. TCRdb recomputed calls from the 5' RACE reads with MiXCR, one row per CDR3 protein. The data contain 1,300,000 or so distinct CDR3 sequences, approximately 60% of them singletons. Sample: blood. This chain joins TRBV27 and TRBJ2-4, with 8 bases fitting TRBD2. The origin of this receptor is a man aged 18 to 30 in good health. CDR3 loop: CASSFGGASNIQYF. The CDR3 coding sequence is TGTGCCAGCAGTTTCGGGGGGGCCTCCAACATTCAGTACTTC.